This T cell receptor beta chain was profiled in a study of blood T cell repertoires in COVID-19. Study summary: There were acute and convalescent COVID-19 samples, and they came from the United States, Italy and Spain. T cells, B-cell-depleted T cells, or PBMCs provided the cDNA or gDNA that served as material.

The CDR3 covers 13 residues. From germline, CDR1 is GTSNPN and CDR2 SVGIG (reference sequence). Trimming left V 5 bases short and J 6 bases short, with 16 bases between. As handled by the study authors: Reference gene primer amplification gave nucleated cell count estimates. The protocol was immunoSEQ multiplex PCR, while the TCRdb copy is restricted to in-frame clones and leaves out a portion. For V, J and clone size, that table is used; D and trimming come from the DNA. The sample holds some 460,000 clones, roughly 85% seen once. The chain uses TRBV30 and TRBJ1-2; D possibly corresponds to TRBD1 (6 bases). Sequenced: PBMCs or T cells enriched from blood (not recorded which). This receptor was taken from a young woman with acute COVID-19. CDR3 sequence: CAWVYARQDGYTF. As DNA, the CDR3 is TGTGCCTGGGTCTATGCGAGACAGGATGGCTACACCTTC.